Each of the 4 T cell receptor beta chains below was sequenced from the same sample in a study of PD-1 blockade in classical Hodgkin lymphoma. Time point indicated: cycle 4 day 1 (C4D1), after five to seven weeks of nivolumab. Relapses following autologous stem cell transplantation were seen in all patients, with brentuximab vedotin exposure varying. Thawed PBMCs were subjected to magnetic negative selection, which yielded isolated CD8+ T cells. Clones were sequenced by immunoSEQ multiplex PCR, and TCRdb holds only the in-frame ones, with some missing. The table lists about 21,000 clones, 84% of them singletons. The sequencing here drew on CD8+ T cells from blood, taken before the fourth cycle of nivolumab. These receptors were obtained from a human donor with classical Hodgkin lymphoma.

This clone showed up just once. The chain uses TRBV19 and TRBJ2-6; D may correspond to TRBD1 or TRBD2 (5 bases each). This CDR3 is 17 amino acids long. Deletions cut 3 bases from V and 0 bases from J, with 12 bases between. The germline gives CDR1 LNHDA, CDR2 SQIVND (reference sequence). This chain's CDR3 is CASSIYRGYSGANVLTF. DNA of the CDR3: TGTGCCAGTAGTATTTACCGGGGCTACTCTGGGGCCAACGTCCTGACTTTC.

This clone was recorded a few times. CDR3 amino acids: CASSEAGRGLGQYF. CDR3 bases: TGCGCCAGCAGCGAGGCAGGAAGGGGCCTAGGGCAGTACTTC. The chain has TRBV10-1 and TRBJ2-7, with a weak D call TRBD1 (5 bases). V lost 6 bases and J lost 9, with 21 bases in between. Germline V gene lookup returns CDR1 WNHNN and CDR2 SYGVQD (reference sequence). CDR3 length equals 14 residues.

This chain joins TRBV28 and TRBJ2-7; no reliable D call. Germline CDR1 reads MDHEN; CDR2 reads SYDVKM. Trimming cost V 3 bases and J 3 bases, with 9 bases left between them. The CDR3 has 13 residues. For the CDR3, the DNA is TGTGCCAGCAGTTTTGGGGTTTTCTACGAGCAGTACTTC. Its translation is CASSFGVFYEQYF.

The chain combines TRBV30 with TRBJ1-2; a weak D match, TRBD1 (5 bases). Per the germline V gene, CDR1 is GTSNPN and CDR2 is SVGIG (reference sequence). CDR3 size: 14 residues. The germline V and J ends were trimmed by 0 bases and 6 bases, with 14 bases remaining between them. The CDR3 sequence is CAWSVGQGGDGYTF. In DNA form, the CDR3 reads TGTGCCTGGAGTGTAGGTCAGGGAGGCGATGGCTACACCTTC.